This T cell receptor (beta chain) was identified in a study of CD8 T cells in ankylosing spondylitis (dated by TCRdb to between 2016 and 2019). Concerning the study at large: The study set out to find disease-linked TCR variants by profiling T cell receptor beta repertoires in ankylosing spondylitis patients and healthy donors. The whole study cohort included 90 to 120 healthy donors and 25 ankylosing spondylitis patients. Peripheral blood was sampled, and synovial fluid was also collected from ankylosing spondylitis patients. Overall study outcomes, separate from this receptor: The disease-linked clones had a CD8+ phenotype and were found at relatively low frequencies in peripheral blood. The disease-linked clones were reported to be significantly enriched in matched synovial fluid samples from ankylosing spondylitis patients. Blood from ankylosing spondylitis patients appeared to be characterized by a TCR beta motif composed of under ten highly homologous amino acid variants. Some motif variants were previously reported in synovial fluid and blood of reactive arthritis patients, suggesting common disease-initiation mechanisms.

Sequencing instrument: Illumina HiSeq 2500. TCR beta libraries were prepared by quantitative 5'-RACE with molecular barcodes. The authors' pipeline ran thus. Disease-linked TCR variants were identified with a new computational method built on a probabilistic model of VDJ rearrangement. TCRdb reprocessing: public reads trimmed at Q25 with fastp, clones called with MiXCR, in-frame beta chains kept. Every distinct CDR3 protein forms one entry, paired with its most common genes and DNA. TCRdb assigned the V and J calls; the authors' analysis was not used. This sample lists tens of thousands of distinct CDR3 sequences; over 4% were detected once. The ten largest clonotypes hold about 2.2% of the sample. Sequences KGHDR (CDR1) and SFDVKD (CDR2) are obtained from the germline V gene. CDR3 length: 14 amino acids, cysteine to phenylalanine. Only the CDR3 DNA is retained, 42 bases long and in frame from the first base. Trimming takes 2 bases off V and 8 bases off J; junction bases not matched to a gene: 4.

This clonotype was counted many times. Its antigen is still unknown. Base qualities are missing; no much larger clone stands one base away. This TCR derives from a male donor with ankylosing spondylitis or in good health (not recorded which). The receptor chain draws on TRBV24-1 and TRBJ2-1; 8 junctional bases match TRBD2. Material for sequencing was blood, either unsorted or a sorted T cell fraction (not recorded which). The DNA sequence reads TGTGCCACCAGTGATTCACAGACTAGCGATGAGCAGTTCTTC. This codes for CATSDSQTSDEQFF.